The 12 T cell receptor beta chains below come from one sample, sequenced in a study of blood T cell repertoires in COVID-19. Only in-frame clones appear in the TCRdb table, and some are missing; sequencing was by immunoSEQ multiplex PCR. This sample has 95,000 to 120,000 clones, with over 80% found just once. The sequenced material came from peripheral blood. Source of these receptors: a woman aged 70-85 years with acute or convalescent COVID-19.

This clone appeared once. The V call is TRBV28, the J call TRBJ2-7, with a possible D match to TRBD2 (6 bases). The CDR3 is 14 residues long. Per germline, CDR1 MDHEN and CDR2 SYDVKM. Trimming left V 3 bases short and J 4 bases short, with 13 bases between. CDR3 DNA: TGTGCCAGCAGTTTCGACGCGGCGGGGTACGAGCAGTACGTC. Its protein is CASSFDAAGYEQYV.

The CDR3 is CASSPGLAGGPSSYNEQFF. In DNA, the CDR3 is TGCGCCAGCAGCCCGGGACTAGCGGGGGGGCCTTCCTCCTACAATGAGCAGTTCTTC. The V and J genes are TRBV5-1 and TRBJ2-1; 16 bases align to TRBD2. The CDR3 runs to 19 residues. Germline V gene lookup returns CDR1 SGHRS and CDR2 YFSETQ. The trim removed 4 bases at V and 0 bases at J, leaving 7 bases unmatched. The complete variable domain, with remaining parts taken from reference TRBV5-1 and TRBJ2-1, reads KAGVTQTPRYLIKTRGQQVTLSCSPISGHRSVSWYQQTPGQGLQFLFEYFSETQRNKGNFPGRFSGRQFSNSRSEMNVSTLELGDSALYLCASSPGLAGGPSSYNEQFFGPGTRLTVL.

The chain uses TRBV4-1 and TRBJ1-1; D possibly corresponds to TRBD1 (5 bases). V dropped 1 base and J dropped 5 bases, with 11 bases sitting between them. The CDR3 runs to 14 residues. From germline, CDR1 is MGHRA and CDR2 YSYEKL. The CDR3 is CASSQVGAYTEAFF. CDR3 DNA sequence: TGCGCCAGCAGCCAAGTAGGGGCCTATACTGAAGCTTTCTTT.

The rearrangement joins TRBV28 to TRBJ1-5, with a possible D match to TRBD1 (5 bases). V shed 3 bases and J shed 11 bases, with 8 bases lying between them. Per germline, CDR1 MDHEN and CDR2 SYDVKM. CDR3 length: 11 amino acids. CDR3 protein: CASSLLGAQHF. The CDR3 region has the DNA TGTGCCAGCAGTTTGTTAGGGGCCCAGCATTTT.

This CDR3 is CASSERTPYNSPLHF. For the CDR3, the DNA is TGTGCCAGCAGTGAAAGGACACCCTATAATTCACCCCTCCACTTT. This sequence joins TRBV2 and TRBJ1-6; perhaps TRBD1 as D (5 bases). Trimming removed 2 bases from V and 2 bases from J, with 7 bases in between. In germline, CDR1 is SNHLY, CDR2 FYNNEI. CDR3 length: 15 amino acids. The variable domain in full, with the rest retrieved from reference TRBV2 and TRBJ1-6, is EPEVTQTPSHQVTQMGQEVILRCVPISNHLYFYWYRQILGQKVEFLVSFYNNEISEKSEIFDDQFSVERPDGSNFTLKIRSTKLEDSAMYFCASSERTPYNSPLHFGNGTRLTVT.

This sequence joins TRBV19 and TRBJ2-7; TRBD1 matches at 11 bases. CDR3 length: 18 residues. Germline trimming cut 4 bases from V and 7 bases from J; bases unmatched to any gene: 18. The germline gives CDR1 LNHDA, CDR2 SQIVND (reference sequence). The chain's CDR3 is CASSTFRPPGQGVSEQYF. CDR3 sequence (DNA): TGTGCCAGTAGTACTTTCCGCCCTCCGGGACAGGGGGTTTCGGAGCAGTACTTC.

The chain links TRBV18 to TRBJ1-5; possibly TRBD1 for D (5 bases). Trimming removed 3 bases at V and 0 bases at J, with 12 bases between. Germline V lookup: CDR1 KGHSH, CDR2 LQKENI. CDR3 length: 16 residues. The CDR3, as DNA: TGTGCCAGCTCACCGTCCAGCAGGGATAGCAATCAGCCCCAGCATTTT. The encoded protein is CASSPSSRDSNQPQHF.

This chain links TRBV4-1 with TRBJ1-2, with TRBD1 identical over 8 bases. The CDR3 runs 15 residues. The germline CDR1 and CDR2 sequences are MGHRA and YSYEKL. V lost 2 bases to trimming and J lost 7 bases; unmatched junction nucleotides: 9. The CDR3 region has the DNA TGCGCCAGCAGCCAACTTAGGACAGGGTATGGTGGCTACACCTTC. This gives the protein CASSQLRTGYGGYTF.

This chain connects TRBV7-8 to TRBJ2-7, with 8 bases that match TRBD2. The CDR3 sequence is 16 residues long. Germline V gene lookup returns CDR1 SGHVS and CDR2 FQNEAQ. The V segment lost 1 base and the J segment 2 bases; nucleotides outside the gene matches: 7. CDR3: CASSLDPGGRPYEQYF. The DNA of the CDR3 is TGTGCCAGCAGCTTAGACCCGGGAGGGCGGCCCTACGAGCAGTACTTC.

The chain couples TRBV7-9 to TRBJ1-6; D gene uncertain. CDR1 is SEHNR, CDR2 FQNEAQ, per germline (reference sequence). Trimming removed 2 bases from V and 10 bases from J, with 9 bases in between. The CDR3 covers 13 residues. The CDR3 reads CASSLRDSSPLHF. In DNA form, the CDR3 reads TGTGCCAGCAGCTTACGGGATAGCTCACCCCTCCACTTT.

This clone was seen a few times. The CDR3 DNA reads as TGTGCCAGTAGTATAGCGGGGGGTCCCCAAGAGACCCAGTACTTC. Encoded protein: CASSIAGGPQETQYF. V and J are TRBV19 and TRBJ2-5, with 7 bases matching TRBD2. The V segment lost 1 base and the J segment 1 base; nucleotides outside the gene matches: 3. Germline assignment: CDR1 LNHDA and CDR2 SQIVND (reference sequence). The CDR3 contains 15 residues.

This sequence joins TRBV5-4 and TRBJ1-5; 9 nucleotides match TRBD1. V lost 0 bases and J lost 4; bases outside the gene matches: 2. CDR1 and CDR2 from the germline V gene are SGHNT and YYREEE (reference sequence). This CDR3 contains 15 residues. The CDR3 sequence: CASSLGGTGNQPQHF. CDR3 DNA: TGTGCCAGCAGCTTGGGAGGGACAGGGAATCAGCCCCAGCATTTT. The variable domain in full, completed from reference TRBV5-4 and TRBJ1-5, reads ETGVTQSPTHLIKTRGQQVTLRCSSQSGHNTVSWYQQALGQGPQFIFQYYREEENGRGNFPPRFSGLQFPNYSSELNVNALELDDSALYLCASSLGGTGNQPQHFGDGTRLSIL.